The next 23 T cell receptor beta chains were all read from a single sample in a study of CD8 T cells in Susac syndrome. RNA, at about 0.45 to 1 ug, was reverse transcribed with random hexamers. In TCRdb, the immunoSEQ multiplex PCR reads were re-called with MiXCR into one record per CDR3 protein. The table records around 150,000 distinct CDR3 sequences, around 96% of them present only once. Sequenced: CD4+ T cells from PBMCs. These TCRs come from a human donor with multiple sclerosis.

The chain employs TRBV29-1 and TRBJ1-2; no firm D call. Trimming stripped 1 base from V and 4 bases from J, with 13 bases between. The CDR3 runs to 14 residues. CDR1 and CDR2 from the germline V gene are SQVTM and ANQGSEA. This CDR3 reads CSVEGGVTGYGYTF. The CDR3 DNA follows: TGCAGCGTTGAAGGTGGGGTGACTGGCTATGGCTACACCTTC.

V is TRBV7-2 and J is TRBJ2-3; the D call may be TRBD1 or TRBD2 (6 bases each). The V gene lost 1 base and the J gene lost 5 bases, with 13 bases spanning the gap. Looked up from germline, CDR1 is SGHTA and CDR2 is FQGNSA. This CDR3 spans 15 amino acids. CDR3 in amino acids: CASSLGGAGGDTQYF. The CDR3 DNA reads TGTGCCAGCAGCTTAGGGGGGGCCGGGGGAGATACGCAGTATTTT.

The rearrangement links TRBV3-1 to TRBJ2-7; D remains ambiguous. The V and J ends lost 8 bases and 3 bases respectively, with 8 bases between them. Germline V lookup: CDR1 LGHDT, CDR2 YNNKEL (reference sequence). The CDR3 extends over 11 amino acids. CDR3 amino acids: CASSTFYEQYF. The CDR3 DNA sequence: TGTGCCAGCTCCACGTTCTACGAGCAGTACTTC.

For the CDR3, the DNA is TGCGCCAGCAGGATGAACCAGGGCAATGAGCAGTTCTTC. Translating gives CASRMNQGNEQFF. This chain joins TRBV5-1 and TRBJ2-1; D might be TRBD1 (5 bases). Germline loops: CDR1 SGHRS, CDR2 YFSETQ. This CDR3 region has 13 residues. Between the trimmed V and J ends, which lost 5 bases and 6 bases, there was a span of 12 bases.

The rearrangement joins TRBV7-3 to TRBJ2-7; D might be TRBD1 or TRBD2, each matching 6 bases. This CDR3 region has 16 residues. V lost 5 bases to trimming and J lost 7 bases, with 24 bases between them. The germline V gene has CDR1 SGHTA and CDR2 FQGTGA. The DNA for the CDR3 is TGTGCCAGCAGCCCGCACCCGGGGGCTTTGCTAATGGAGCAGTACTTC. This gives the protein CASSPHPGALLMEQYF.

This chain links TRBV12-3 or TRBV12-4 with TRBJ1-2; D uncertain. The CDR3 runs to 14 residues. V lost 1 base to trimming and J lost 2 bases, with 8 bases between them. CDR3 bases: TGTGCCAGCAGTTTAGGTGGCGGGAACTATGGCTACACCTTC. It codes for CASSLGGGNYGYTF.

This chain joins TRBV24-1 and TRBJ2-4; TRBD1 agrees at 8 bases. Per germline, CDR1 KGHDR and CDR2 SFDVKD. Trimming cost V 4 bases and J 7 bases; bases outside gene matches: 5. The CDR3 is 14 amino acids. CDR3 residues: CATSDPGQGNIQYF. CDR3 DNA: TGTGCCACCAGTGACCCCGGACAGGGTAACATTCAGTACTTC.

The V and J genes are TRBV29-1 and TRBJ2-1; tentatively, D is TRBD2 (6 bases). V lost 1 base, J lost 0 bases, and 10 bases lay in between. Germline V gene sequence: CDR1 SQVTM, CDR2 ANQGSEA. The CDR3 has 15 residues. DNA of the CDR3: TGCAGCGTTGAAGGGTCGGGGGTCTCCTACAATGAGCAGTTCTTC. Translating gives CSVEGSGVSYNEQFF.

This chain uses TRBV18 with TRBJ2-7; no clear D. Germline assignment: CDR1 KGHSH and CDR2 LQKENI. Trimming cost V 3 bases and J 6 bases, with 18 bases left between them. The CDR3 is 15 residues long. The CDR3 DNA reads as TGTGCCAGCTCACCCCTAGGCGACGGATCTAGCGAGCAGTACTTC. Protein: CASSPLGDGSSEQYF.

This sequence joins TRBV12-3 or TRBV12-4 and TRBJ2-6, with 11 bases that match TRBD1. This CDR3 is 18 amino acids long. V shed 3 bases and J 3 bases; nucleotides not matched to a gene: 7. The CDR3 here is CASSLTGQGEDGANVLTF. Here the CDR3 DNA reads TGTGCCAGCAGTTTGACGGGACAGGGGGAAGATGGGGCCAACGTCCTGACTTTC.

This chain links TRBV19 with TRBJ1-2; no clear D. The CDR3 totals 13 residues. Germline-derived CDR1 and CDR2 are LNHDA and SQIVND (reference sequence). The V and J ends lost 4 bases and 6 bases respectively, with 12 bases between them. CDR3 DNA: TGTGCCAGTAGTACTCAGCGGAACCATGGCTACACCTTC. Protein: CASSTQRNHGYTF.

This rearrangement joins TRBV23-1 to TRBJ2-2; D is undetermined. TRBV23-1 is flagged as an ORF with uncertain function. This CDR3 comprises 14 residues. Trimming took 6 bases from V and 4 from J, leaving 12 bases between them. CDR3 sequence: CASSPELGTGELFF. Here the CDR3 DNA reads TGCGCCAGCAGCCCGGAACTGGGCACCGGGGAGCTGTTTTTT.

The chain combines TRBV23-1 with TRBJ2-7; D perhaps matches TRBD2 (5 bases). TRBV23-1 is an ORF for which the function is uncertain. The CDR3 consists of 16 residues. Trimming took off 7 bases at V and 6 bases at J, with 25 bases between the two ends. The CDR3 sequence: CASTPRRAHPDLEQYF. The CDR3 DNA reads as TGCGCCAGCACCCCGAGGCGGGCCCATCCTGATCTCGAGCAGTACTTC.

This chain connects TRBV18 to TRBJ1-1; no clear D. The CDR3 contains 13 residues. The germline V gene has CDR1 KGHSH and CDR2 LQKENI. The V end lost 10 bases, the J end lost 2 bases, and 14 bases lay between the germline ends. CDR3 in DNA: TGTGCCACCCTGCCAACGCAAAACACTGAAGCTTTCTTT. As protein: CATLPTQNTEAFF.

The chain recombines TRBV30 with TRBJ1-5; the D gene is possibly TRBD1 (5 bases). Trimming left V 4 bases short and J 4 bases short, with 8 bases between. CDR3 size: 12 residues. CDR1 and CDR2 (germline): GTSNPN, SVGIG (reference sequence). CDR3 sequence: CAWKRGNQPQHF. The CDR3 nucleotides are TGTGCCTGGAAAAGGGGAAATCAGCCCCAGCATTTT.

This clonotype came up a few times. The chain joins TRBV6-1 to TRBJ2-7; 14 positions agree with TRBD2. The V gene's germline CDR1 is MNHNS and CDR2 SASEGT. This CDR3 is 15 amino acids long. Trimming cost V 5 bases and J 4 bases; bases outside gene matches: 4. CDR3 amino acids: CASSTGTSGSYEQYF. CDR3 bases: TGTGCCAGCAGTACCGGGACTAGCGGGAGTTACGAGCAGTACTTC.

The chain joins TRBV7-3 to TRBJ2-3, with D uncertain. Per the germline V gene, CDR1 is SGHTA and CDR2 is FQGTGA. The CDR3 sequence is 11 residues long. The germline V and J ends were trimmed by 2 bases and 9 bases, with 6 bases remaining between them. The CDR3 is CASSLGWTQYF. Here the CDR3 DNA reads TGTGCCAGCAGCTTAGGGTGGACGCAGTATTTT.

The V gene is TRBV2, the J gene TRBJ2-3; 9 bases map to TRBD2. Germline V lookup: CDR1 SNHLY, CDR2 FYNNEI. Trimming removed 5 bases from V and 1 base from J; junction bases left unmatched: 1. The CDR3 runs 14 residues. Here the CDR3 reads CASSSSGGTDTQYF. The CDR3, as DNA: TGTGCCAGCAGTTCTAGCGGGGGCACAGATACGCAGTATTTT.

V and J are TRBV7-6 and TRBJ2-2, with TRBD1 matching 7 bases. The germline gives CDR1 SGHVS, CDR2 FNYEAQ. This CDR3 has 14 amino acids. Trimming took 4 bases from V and 4 from J; bases not matched to a gene: 3. DNA of the CDR3: TGTGCCAGCAGCTCACCAGGGGGCACCGGGGAGCTGTTTTTT. It is translated as CASSSPGGTGELFF.

This clonotype was recorded only once. The rearrangement links TRBV18 to TRBJ1-5, with D possibly TRBD1 on 6 matching bases. Trimming removed 2 bases at V and 2 bases at J, with 10 bases between. This CDR3 contains 15 residues. Germline V gene data show CDR1 as KGHSH and CDR2 as LQKENI. The CDR3 region is CASSPRAGGNQPQHF. In DNA, the CDR3 is TGTGCCAGCTCACCAAGGGCAGGGGGCAATCAGCCCCAGCATTTT.

The rearrangement links TRBV5-1 to TRBJ2-6; D perhaps matches TRBD1 (5 bases). V was trimmed by 6 bases and J by 0 bases, leaving 10 bases between them. This CDR3 is 15 amino acids long. Looked up from germline, CDR1 is SGHRS and CDR2 is YFSETQ. The CDR3 sequence is CASNRYSSGANVLTF. As DNA, the CDR3 is TGCGCCAGCAACAGGTATTCCTCTGGGGCCAACGTCCTGACTTTC.

V and J are TRBV12-3 or TRBV12-4 and TRBJ1-1; D is ambiguous. Trimming stripped 10 bases from V and 0 bases from J, with 6 bases between. The length of the CDR3 is 11 residues. This chain's CDR3 is CATWLNTEAFF. CDR3 nucleotides: TGTGCCACCTGGCTGAACACTGAAGCTTTCTTT.

This chain connects TRBV6-2 or TRBV6-3 to TRBJ1-1; D gene unclear. The V gene lost 6 bases and the J gene lost 0 bases, with 11 bases spanning the gap. The CDR3 consists of 14 residues. In germline, CDR1 is MNHEY, CDR2 SVGEGT. For the CDR3, the DNA is TGTGCCAGCAGGCGGGTGGGCCTGAACACTGAAGCTTTCTTT. It codes for CASRRVGLNTEAFF.